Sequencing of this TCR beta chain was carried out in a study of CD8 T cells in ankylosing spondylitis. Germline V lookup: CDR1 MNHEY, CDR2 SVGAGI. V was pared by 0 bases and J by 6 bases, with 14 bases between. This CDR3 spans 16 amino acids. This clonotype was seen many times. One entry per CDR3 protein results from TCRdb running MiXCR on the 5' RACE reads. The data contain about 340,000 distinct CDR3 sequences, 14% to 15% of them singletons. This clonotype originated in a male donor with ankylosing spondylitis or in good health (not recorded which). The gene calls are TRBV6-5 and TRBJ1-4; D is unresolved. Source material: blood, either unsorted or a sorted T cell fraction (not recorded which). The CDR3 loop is CASSYSTGPWYEKLFF. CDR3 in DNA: TGTGCCAGCAGTTACTCCACCGGGCCTTGGTATGAAAAACTGTTTTTT.